This T cell receptor beta chain comes out of a study of CD8+ T cells in alopecia areata (dated by TCRdb to between 2018 and 2020). General notes on the study: The treated patients took part in an open-label pilot trial in which moderate-to-severe alopecia areata was treated with oral tofacitinib at 5 to 10 mg twice daily. Patients received tofacitinib for 6 to 18 months and were then followed off drug for 6 months to check for delayed response and recurrence. Disease severity in treated patients was measured with the SALT score, which quantifies the percentage of affected scalp surface area. To study T cell clonal expansion in alopecia areata, the researchers applied high-throughput TCRbeta sequencing to both the C3H/HeJ mouse model and human patients. Human TCRbeta sequencing covered scalp tissue and sorted CD4+ and CD8+ peripheral blood T cells from patchy and totalis/universalis alopecia areata patients and healthy controls. Biopsies were taken from tofacitinib-treated patients at baseline and at 4 and 24 weeks of treatment, and a later scalp biopsy was taken in several of the tofacitinib-treated patients. Scalp clonality was compared across normal scalp (n=4), patchy alopecia areata scalp (n=8), and alopecia totalis/universalis scalp (n=8). The RNA source kit depended on sample type: the PAXgene miRNA kit for fixed scalp, the miRNeasy kit for PBMCs, and the RNeasy kit for mouse skin. Amplification of TCRbeta CDR3 regions was done by immunoSEQ multiplex PCR using 35 Vbeta forward primers and 13 Jbeta reverse primers. Paper-wide results and their limitations: Shared TCR sequences between patients were less evident than in mice, which may be partly attributable to HLA diversity in the patient population. With tofacitinib, both scalp clonality and the number of expanded CD8+ clones among the top 100 scalp clones went down significantly. Unlike mouse skin, which is dominated by gammadelta T cells, normal human skin has resident alphabeta T cells that are also sequenced, and this complicates analysis of the scalp TCR repertoire. Compared with normal scalp, lesional scalp had higher clonality and more expanded CD8+ clones, particularly in alopecia totalis/universalis, a pattern that suggests antigenic drive. Many expanded lesional clones were found to persist in scalp and blood during tofacitinib treatment, and relapse after treatment cessation may be partly explained by this persistence. The treated cohort was small, with a single nonresponder, so links between baseline CD8+ expansion and response need larger studies.

In the paper's terms, the time point label means: less than five weeks on oral tofacitinib. The intended sense of this specimen's treatment or condition label: oral pan-JAK inhibitor, 5-10 mg twice daily. From alopecia areata patients, peripheral blood was collected along with lesional scalp punch biopsies. PBMCs were separated by density centrifugation and stained for CD3, CD4 and CD8, after which CD4+ and CD8+ T cells were sorted on a FACSAria. The library was generated by the immunoSEQ multiplex PCR assay. To provide template for TCR sequencing, every sample had RNA extracted and reverse transcribed into cDNA. SuperScript III was used to make first-strand cDNA, primed with a 2:1 mix of oligo-dT and random hexamers. Amplification bias was assessed with a synthetic immune receptor repertoire, and residual bias was removed computationally. Processing in the source paper ran as follows. After raw reads were preprocessed to remove errors, the CDR3 was defined following IMGT conventions as running from the conserved cysteine to phenylalanine. Clonality was computed as 1 minus the Shannon entropy, with the entropy normalized by log2 of the number of productive unique TCRs. Whether each scalp clone was CD4 or CD8 was inferred by checking scalp TCRbeta sequences against the CD4 and CD8 repertoires from sorted blood. Not all clones reach the TCRdb copy of this immuneACCESS table, which keeps in-frame sequences only. Checked studies attribute under half of the gap to unresolved V genes and leave the rest unexplained. Clonal size and the V and J genes are those of that table, whereas D and trimming came from the DNA. The sample records around 70,000 clones, 29% of which are singletons. Around 14% of the sample belongs to the ten largest clones.

A word on this clone: Its recognized antigen is unknown. Base-call qualities are not available, and no considerably larger clone is one nucleotide away.

This specimen was CD8+ T cells sorted from blood, taken at week 4, from a patient treated with tofacitinib. The receptor comes from a human donor with alopecia areata.

The sequence in DNA is TGTGCCAGCAGTCCCGGGGAGCCCCAAGAGACCCAGTACTTC. This encodes CASSPGEPQETQYF. Rearrangement joined TRBV6-5 to TRBJ2-5, with TRBD2 perhaps the D gene, on 5 matching bases. Including the terminal cysteine and phenylalanine, the CDR3 comprises 14 residues. Only the CDR3 part of the read is kept: 42 bases, read in frame from the first base. CDR1 and CDR2 (MNHEY, SVGAGI) derive from the germline V gene. Trimming removed 5 bases from V and 1 base from J, leaving 11 bases between the germline ends.